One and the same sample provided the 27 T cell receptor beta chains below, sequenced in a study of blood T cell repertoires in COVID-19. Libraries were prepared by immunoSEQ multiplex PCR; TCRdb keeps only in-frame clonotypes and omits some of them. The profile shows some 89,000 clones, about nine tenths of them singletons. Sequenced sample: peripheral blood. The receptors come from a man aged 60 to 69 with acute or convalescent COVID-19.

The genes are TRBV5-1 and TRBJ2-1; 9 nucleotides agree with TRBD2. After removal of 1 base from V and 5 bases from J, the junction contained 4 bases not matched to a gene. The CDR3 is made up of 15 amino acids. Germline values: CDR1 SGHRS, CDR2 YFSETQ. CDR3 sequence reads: CASSLRASGDNEQFF. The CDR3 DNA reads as TGCGCCAGCAGCTTGAGGGCTAGCGGGGACAATGAGCAGTTCTTC.

In nucleotides, the CDR3 is TGTGCCAGCAGCGTAGCTAGTACGTTCGGGGAGCTGTTTTTT. Translated: CASSVASTFGELFF. This chain links TRBV9 with TRBJ2-2; no clear D gene. Trimming removed 0 bases from V and 7 bases from J, with 10 bases in between. The CDR3 covers 14 residues. Germline V gene data show CDR1 as SGDLS and CDR2 as YYNGEE.

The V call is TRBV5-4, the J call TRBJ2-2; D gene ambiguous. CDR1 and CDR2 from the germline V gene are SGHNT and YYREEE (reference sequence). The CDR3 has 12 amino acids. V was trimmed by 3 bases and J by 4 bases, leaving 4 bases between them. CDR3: CASSSLTGELFF. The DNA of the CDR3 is TGTGCCAGCAGCTCTCTCACCGGGGAGCTGTTTTTT.

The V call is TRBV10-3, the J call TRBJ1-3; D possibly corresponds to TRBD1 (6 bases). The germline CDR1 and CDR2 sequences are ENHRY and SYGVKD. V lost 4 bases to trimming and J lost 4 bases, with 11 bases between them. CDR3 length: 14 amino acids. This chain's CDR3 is CAISGGGPGNTIYF. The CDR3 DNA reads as TGTGCCATCAGTGGAGGGGGACCAGGAAACACCATATATTTT.

CDR3 amino acids: CSASAGVSYNSPLHF. In DNA form, the CDR3 reads TGCAGTGCTAGTGCGGGGGTATCCTATAATTCACCCCTCCACTTT. The genes are TRBV20-1 and TRBJ1-6; perhaps TRBD1 as D (5 bases). The CDR3 runs 15 residues. CDR1 is DFQATT, CDR2 SNEGSKA, per germline (reference sequence). V was cut by 3 bases and J by 1 base, with 10 bases left in between.

CDR3 nucleotide sequence: TGCGCCAGCAGCTTGGGACATATGAACACTGAAGCTTTCTTT. Its translation: CASSLGHMNTEAFF. The V and J genes are TRBV5-1 and TRBJ1-1; D is unclear. The CDR3 covers 14 residues. Trimming removed 0 bases from V and 0 bases from J, with 6 bases in between. Germline values: CDR1 SGHRS, CDR2 YFSETQ.

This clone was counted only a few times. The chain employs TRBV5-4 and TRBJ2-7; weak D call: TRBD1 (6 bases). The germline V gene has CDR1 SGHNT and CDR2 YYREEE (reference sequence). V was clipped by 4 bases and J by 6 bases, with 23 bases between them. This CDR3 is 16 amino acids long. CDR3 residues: CASSPPQGHQDSEQYF. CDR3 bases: TGTGCCAGCAGCCCCCCACAGGGCCACCAGGATTCCGAGCAGTACTTC.

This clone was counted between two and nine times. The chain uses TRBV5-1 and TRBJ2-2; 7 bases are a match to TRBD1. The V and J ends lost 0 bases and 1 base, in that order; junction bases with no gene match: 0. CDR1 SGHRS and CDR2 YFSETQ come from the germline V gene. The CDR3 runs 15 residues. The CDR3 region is CASSLGTGNTGELFF. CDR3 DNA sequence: TGCGCCAGCAGCTTGGGGACAGGGAACACCGGGGAGCTGTTTTTT. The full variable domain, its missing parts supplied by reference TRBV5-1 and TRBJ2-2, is KAGVTQTPRYLIKTRGQQVTLSCSPISGHRSVSWYQQTPGQGLQFLFEYFSETQRNKGNFPGRFSGRQFSNSRSEMNVSTLELGDSALYLCASSLGTGNTGELFFGEGSRLTVL.

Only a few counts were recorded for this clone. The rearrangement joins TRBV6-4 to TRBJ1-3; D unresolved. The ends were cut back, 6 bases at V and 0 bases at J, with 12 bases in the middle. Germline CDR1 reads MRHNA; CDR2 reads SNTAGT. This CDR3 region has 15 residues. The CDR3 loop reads CASSEEFSSGNTIYF. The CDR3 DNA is TGTGCCAGCAGCGAAGAGTTTTCCTCTGGAAACACCATATATTTT.

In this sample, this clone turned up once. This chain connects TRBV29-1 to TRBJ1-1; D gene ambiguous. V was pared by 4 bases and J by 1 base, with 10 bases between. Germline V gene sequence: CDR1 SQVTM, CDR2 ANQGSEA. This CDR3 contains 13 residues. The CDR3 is CSVGIGGNTEAFF. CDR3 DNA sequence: TGCAGCGTTGGAATTGGCGGGAACACTGAAGCTTTCTTT.

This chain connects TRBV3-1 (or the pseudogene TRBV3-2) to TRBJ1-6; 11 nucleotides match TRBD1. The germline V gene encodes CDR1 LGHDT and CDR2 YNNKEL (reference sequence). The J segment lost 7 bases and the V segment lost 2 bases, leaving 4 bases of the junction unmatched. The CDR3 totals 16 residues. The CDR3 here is CASSQRGQGGNSPLHF. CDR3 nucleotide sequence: TGTGCCAGCAGCCAAAGGGGACAGGGGGGAAATTCACCCCTCCACTTT.

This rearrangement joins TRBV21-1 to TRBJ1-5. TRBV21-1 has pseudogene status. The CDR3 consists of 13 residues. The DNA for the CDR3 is TGTGCCAGCAGCATAGAGGATGATCAGCCCCAGCATTTT. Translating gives CASSIEDDQPQHF.

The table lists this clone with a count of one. CDR3 bases: TGTGCCAGCAGTCAACGAGCGGGACAGGGCTACAATGAGCAGTTCTTC. This codes for CASSQRAGQGYNEQFF. J is TRBJ2-1 and V is TRBV5-5; the match to TRBD1 covers 9 bases. V trimming: 5 bases; J trimming: 3 bases; junction bases outside the gene matches: 9. Germline lookup yields CDR1 SGHKS and CDR2 YYEKEE (reference sequence). CDR3 length equals 16 residues.

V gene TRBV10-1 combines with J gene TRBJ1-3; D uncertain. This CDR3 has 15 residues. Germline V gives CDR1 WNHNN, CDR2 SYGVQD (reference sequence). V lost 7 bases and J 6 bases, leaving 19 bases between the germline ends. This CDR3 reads CASNAGENPSNTIYF. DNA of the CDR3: TGCGCCAGCAATGCCGGAGAGAACCCCTCAAACACCATATATTTT.

Here the CDR3 DNA reads TGTGCCAGCAGTTACGGACAGGGGAATTATGGCTACACCTTC. Amino acid sequence: CASSYGQGNYGYTF. The chain carries TRBV6-2 or TRBV6-3 and TRBJ1-2; the match to TRBD1 covers 9 bases. Germline CDR1 reads MNHEY; CDR2 reads SVGEGT. Losses at the gene ends were 2 bases for V and 5 bases for J; bases not matched to a gene: 3. The length of the CDR3 is 14 residues.

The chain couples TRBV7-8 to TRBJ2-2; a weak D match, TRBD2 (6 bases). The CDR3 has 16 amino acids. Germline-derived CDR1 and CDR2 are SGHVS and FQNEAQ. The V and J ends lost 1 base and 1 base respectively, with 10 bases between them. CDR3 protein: CASSLDGGWNTGELFF. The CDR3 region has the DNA TGTGCCAGCAGCTTAGATGGGGGGTGGAACACCGGGGAGCTGTTTTTT. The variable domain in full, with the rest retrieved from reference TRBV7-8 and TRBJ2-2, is GAGVSQSPRYKVAKRGQDVALRCDPISGHVSLFWYQQALGQGPEFLTYFQNEAQLDKSGLPSDRFFAERPEGSVSTLKIQRTQQEDSAVYLCASSLDGGWNTGELFFGEGSRLTVL.

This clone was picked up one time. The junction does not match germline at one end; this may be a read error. The CDR3 nucleotides are TGTGCCAGCTCACCTAAGGGCGAGAGCGGGTTTGTCTTT. This gives the protein CASSPKGESGFVF. The chain carries TRBV18 and TRBJ1-1; D remains ambiguous. This CDR3 has 13 residues. Germline CDR1 is KGHSH and CDR2 is LQKENI.

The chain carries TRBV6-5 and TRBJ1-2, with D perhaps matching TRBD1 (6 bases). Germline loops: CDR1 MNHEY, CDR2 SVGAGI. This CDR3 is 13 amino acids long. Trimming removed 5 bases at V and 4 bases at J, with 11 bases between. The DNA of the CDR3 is TGTGCCAGCAGTCAGGGGCAGTTCTATGGCTACACCTTC. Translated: CASSQGQFYGYTF.

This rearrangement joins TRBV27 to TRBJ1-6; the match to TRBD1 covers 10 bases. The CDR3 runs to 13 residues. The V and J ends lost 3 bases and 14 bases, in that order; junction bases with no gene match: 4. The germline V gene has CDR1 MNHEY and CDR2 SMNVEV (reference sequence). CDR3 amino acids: CASSFSGTGALHF. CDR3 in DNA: TGTGCCAGCAGTTTCTCCGGGACAGGGGCCCTCCACTTT.

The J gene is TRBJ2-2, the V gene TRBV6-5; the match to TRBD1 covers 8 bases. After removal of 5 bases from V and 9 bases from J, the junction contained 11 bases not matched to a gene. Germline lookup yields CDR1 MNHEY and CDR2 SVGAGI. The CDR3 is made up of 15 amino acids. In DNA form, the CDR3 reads TGTGCCAGCAGTCAATTAATCGACAGGGGCAGGGAGCTGTTTTTT. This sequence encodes CASSQLIDRGRELFF.

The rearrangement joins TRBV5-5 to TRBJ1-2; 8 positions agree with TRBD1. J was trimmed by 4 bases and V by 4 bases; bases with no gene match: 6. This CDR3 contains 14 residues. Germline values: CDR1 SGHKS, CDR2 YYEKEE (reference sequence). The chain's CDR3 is CASSVGQGGYGYTF. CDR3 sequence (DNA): TGTGCCAGCAGCGTAGGACAGGGCGGCTATGGCTACACCTTC. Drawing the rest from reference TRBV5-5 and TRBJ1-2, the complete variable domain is DAGVTQSPTHLIKTRGQQVTLRCSPISGHKSVSWYQQVLGQGPQFIFQYYEKEERGRGNFPDRFSARQFPNYSSELNVNALLLGDSALYLCASSVGQGGYGYTFGSGTRLTVV.

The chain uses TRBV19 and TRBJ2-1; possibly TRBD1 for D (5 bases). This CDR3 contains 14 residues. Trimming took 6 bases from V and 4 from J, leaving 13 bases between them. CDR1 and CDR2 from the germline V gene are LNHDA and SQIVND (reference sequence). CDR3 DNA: TGTGCCAGTAGCCCCCTCGACAGATACAATGAGCAGTTCTTC. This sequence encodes CASSPLDRYNEQFF.

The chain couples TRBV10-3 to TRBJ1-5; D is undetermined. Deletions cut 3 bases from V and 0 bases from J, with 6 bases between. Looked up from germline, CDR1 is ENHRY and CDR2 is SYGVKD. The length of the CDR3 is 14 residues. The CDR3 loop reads CAISDVASNQPQHF. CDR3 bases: TGTGCCATCAGTGATGTAGCTAGCAATCAGCCCCAGCATTTT.

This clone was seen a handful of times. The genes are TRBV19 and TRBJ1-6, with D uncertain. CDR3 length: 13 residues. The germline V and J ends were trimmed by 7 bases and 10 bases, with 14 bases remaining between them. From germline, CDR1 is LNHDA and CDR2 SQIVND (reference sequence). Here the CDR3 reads CASNPSPQSPLHF. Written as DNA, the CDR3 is TGTGCCAGTAACCCCAGCCCACAGTCACCCCTCCACTTT.

CDR3 sequence (DNA): TGCGCCAGCAGCTTAAAACAGGGGGTTAGGTACGAGCAGTACTTC. As protein: CASSLKQGVRYEQYF. The chain joins TRBV5-1 to TRBJ2-7; 8 nucleotides match TRBD1. Unmatched junction bases numbered 8, after V lost 2 bases and J lost 4 bases. CDR1 and CDR2 from the germline V gene are SGHRS and YFSETQ. The CDR3 extends over 15 amino acids.

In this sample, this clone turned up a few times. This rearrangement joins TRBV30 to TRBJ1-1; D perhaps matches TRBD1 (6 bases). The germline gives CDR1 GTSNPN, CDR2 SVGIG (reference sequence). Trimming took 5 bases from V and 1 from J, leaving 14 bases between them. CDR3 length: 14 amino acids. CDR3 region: CAWVERGRNTEAFF. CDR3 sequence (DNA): TGTGCCTGGGTCGAGCGGGGGCGGAACACTGAAGCTTTCTTT. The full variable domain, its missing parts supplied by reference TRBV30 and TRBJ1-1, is SQTIHQWPATLVQPVGSPLSLECTVEGTSNPNLYWYRQAAGRGLQLLFYSVGIGQISSEVPQNLSASRPQDRQFILSSKKLLLSDSGFYLCAWVERGRNTEAFFGQGTRLTVV.

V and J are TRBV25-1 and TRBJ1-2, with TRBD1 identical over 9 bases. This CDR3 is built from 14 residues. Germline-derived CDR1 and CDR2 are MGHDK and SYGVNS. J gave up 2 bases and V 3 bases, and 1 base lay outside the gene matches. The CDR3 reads CASSETGGNYGYTF. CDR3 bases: TGTGCCAGCAGTGAGACAGGGGGAAACTATGGCTACACCTTC.